The clone carrying this TCR beta chain was observed once. This specimen comes from a study of blood T cell repertoires in COVID-19. Germline-derived CDR1 and CDR2 are SGHRS and YFSETQ. The CDR3 spans 14 residues. V gave up 5 bases and J gave up 1 base, with 12 bases separating them. Profiling relied on immunoSEQ multiplex PCR, and the TCRdb table lists in-frame clones only, not all of them. The table lists 150,000 to 200,000 clones, approximately 90% of them singletons. The source material was peripheral blood. The chain is built from TRBV5-1 and TRBJ1-2, with D possibly being TRBD1 (5 bases). The receptor's source is a man aged 60 to 69 with acute or convalescent COVID-19. CDR3 sequence: CASRIAGNNYGYTF. The CDR3 nucleotides read TGCGCCAGCAGGATCGCAGGGAATAACTATGGCTACACCTTC.